This TCR beta chain is drawn from a study of post-analysis software for immune sequencing data. Study background: There were relapsing-remitting, secondary progressive and progressive-relapsing multiple sclerosis among the disease courses included. Study-level findings and limits: Among roughly five TRBV segments more frequent in patients than controls were TRBV5-6, TRBV5-1 and TRBV20-1. Controls showed significantly higher normalized Chao1 diversity than did multiple sclerosis patients. Samples from one preparation batch, clustered by F measure, grouped strongly together.

Unique molecular identifiers were carried by the TCR beta cDNA libraries. A single record per CDR3 protein comes from TCRdb applying MiXCR to the PCR reads. This table has roughly 800,000 distinct CDR3 sequences, roughly 29% appearing once. Germline V gene sequence: CDR1 MNHEY, CDR2 SMNVEV (reference sequence). This CDR3 has 15 residues. This clonotype has a single count. Its matching antigen is unknown. One end of the junction does not line up with germline, which may come from a read error. This sequence joins TRBV27 and TRBJ2-3; TRBD1 agrees at 7 bases. Specimen: blood. The TCR was taken from a girl aged 10 to 17 with multiple sclerosis. The CDR3 spells CASTLTGTVTDRQYF. For the CDR3, the DNA is TGTGCCAGCACCCTAACCGGGACAGTCACAGATAGGCAGTATTTT.